Listed here are 2 T cell receptor beta chains from one sample, sequenced in a study of T cells in Graves' hyperthyroidism and ophthalmopathy. Regions amplified from RNA transcripts were the TCR beta CDR3 regions. HTBI primers drove first-round RT-PCR of the TCR CDR3. TCRdb called the multiplex PCR reads again in MiXCR, with one record for every CDR3 protein. The top ten hold more than 4.5% of the sample, which has roughly 580,000 distinct CDR3 sequences, over 11% seen once. Sequenced sample: blood. These receptors were obtained from a woman in her twenties or thirties with Graves' hyperthyroidism that later progressed to Graves' ophthalmopathy.

Many counts were recorded for this clonotype. This chain connects TRBV20-1 to TRBJ2-7, with D possibly TRBD1 on 5 matching bases. V was cut by 3 bases and J by 5 bases, with 14 bases left in between. CDR3 size: 13 residues. Germline V gives CDR1 DFQATT, CDR2 SNEGSKA (reference sequence). The DNA for the CDR3 is TGCAGTGCTAGTCCAGGGAATCTGGACGAGCAGTACTTC. Protein: CSASPGNLDEQYF.

This clonotype came up many times. The DNA for the CDR3 is TGTGCCAGCAGCTCACCCGCGGGAGGAAGGAATGAGCAGTTCTTC. This encodes CASSSPAGGRNEQFF. The rearrangement joins TRBV11-2 to TRBJ2-1; the match to TRBD2 covers 8 bases. The CDR3 is 15 residues long. Losses at the gene ends were 4 bases for V and 7 bases for J; bases not matched to a gene: 9. CDR1 is SGHAT and CDR2 is FQNNGV in the germline V gene.